This is a list of T cell receptor beta chains from one sample in a study of blood T cell repertoires in COVID-19. Repertoires were generated with immunoSEQ multiplex PCR, while TCRdb's copy carries only in-frame clones and drops some. Here the sample spans around 97,000 clones, approximately 89% being singletons. The source material was peripheral blood. The receptors were sampled from a woman of 80 years or more in a cohort sampled during active COVID-19. The CDR3 runs from the conserved cysteine through the conserved F or W. D genes are given only for firm matches. Only part of the rows carry a size: once, few, many, or a class if the clone is expanded.

CDR3aa,CDR3nt,v_gene,len,d_gene,abundance,j_gene
CASSQDKVGGVIQPQHF,TGTGCCAGCAGCCAAGATAAGGTTGGGGGGGTGATACAGCCCCAGCATTTT,TRBV4-2,17,.,.,TRBJ1-5
CASSPTGAVGELFF,TGTGCCAGCTCACCGACAGGGGCGGTCGGGGAGCTGTTTTTT,TRBV18,14,TRBD1,.,TRBJ2-2
CASKKTRIFGTDTQYF,TGTGCCAGTAAGAAAACGAGGATTTTCGGCACAGATACGCAGTATTTT,TRBV21-1,16,.,.,TRBJ2-3
CATSDSGGDIRNEQFF,TGTGCCACCAGTGATAGCGGGGGGGACATCAGGAATGAGCAGTTCTTC,TRBV24-1,16,TRBD2,once,TRBJ2-1
CASSLDKYEAFF,TGTGCCAGCAGCTTGGACAAGTATGAAGCTTTCTTT,TRBV5-4,12,.,.,TRBJ1-1
CASSLGVAYADTQYF,TGTGCCAGCAGCTTAGGAGTAGCTTACGCAGATACGCAGTATTTT,TRBV7-8,15,.,.,TRBJ2-3
CASSLEGLAGVYEQYF,TGTGCCAGCAGCCTCGAGGGGCTAGCGGGGGTCTACGAGCAGTACTTC,TRBV27,16,TRBD2,once,TRBJ2-7
CASSLPQGRSSYGYTF,TGTGCCAGCAGCTTGCCACAGGGGCGATCTTCCTATGGCTACACCTTC,TRBV7-3,16,TRBD1,.,TRBJ1-2
CASSLYRMNTEAFF,TGTGCCAGCAGTTTATACAGGATGAACACTGAAGCTTTCTTT,TRBV28,14,.,.,TRBJ1-1
CASTTGTDQETQYF,TGTGCCAGCACAACCGGGACAGACCAAGAGACCCAGTACTTC,TRBV2,14,TRBD1,.,TRBJ2-5
CASTQTASGKPYEQYF,TGTGCCAGCACTCAAACCGCTAGCGGAAAACCTTACGAGCAGTACTTC,TRBV25-1,16,TRBD2,.,TRBJ2-7
CASSLQQGGLLPQHF,TGTGCCAGCAGTCTCCAGCAGGGCGGCCTTTTGCCCCAGCATTTT,TRBV6-6,15,.,.,TRBJ1-5
CASSLGQSYEQYF,TGTGCCAGCAGCTTGGGCCAGTCCTACGAGCAGTACTTC,TRBV5-5,13,.,.,TRBJ2-7
CASRTQRSSYNEQFF,TGTGCCAGCAGAACTCAGCGGAGCTCCTACAATGAGCAGTTCTTC,TRBV11-2,15,.,.,TRBJ2-1
CASYSYSLSPLHF,TGTGCCAGCTACAGTTACAGCCTGTCACCCCTCCACTTT,TRBV28,13,.,.,TRBJ1-6
CAWSVKAGTGSGNEQFF,TGTGCCTGGAGCGTCAAGGCCGGCACAGGGAGTGGTAATGAGCAGTTCTTC,TRBV30,17,.,once,TRBJ2-1
CASSVLLPTDTQYF,TGTGCCAGCAGTGTTCTATTACCCACAGATACGCAGTATTTT,TRBV2,14,.,once,TRBJ2-3
CASSLGGGWYGYTF,TGTGCCAGCAGTTTAGGGGGGGGCTGGTATGGCTACACCTTC,TRBV28,14,.,.,TRBJ1-2
CASSPSWSGSYEQYF,TGTGCCAGCTCACCCTCGTGGTCAGGAAGCTACGAGCAGTACTTC,TRBV18,15,.,.,TRBJ2-7
CASSPNMGRGWVDTEAFF,TGTGCCAGCAGCCCTAATATGGGCAGGGGATGGGTGGACACTGAAGCTTTCTTT,TRBV7-9,18,.,.,TRBJ1-1
CASSLRQEPYEQYF,TGTGCCAGCAGCCTCCGACAGGAACCCTACGAGCAGTACTTC,TRBV11-3,14,.,.,TRBJ2-7
CASTGVGQGGFGPQHF,TGTGCCAGCACCGGAGTAGGGCAGGGCGGTTTTGGGCCCCAGCATTTT,TRBV6-6,16,.,.,TRBJ1-5
CASSYSRTGRALEQYF,TGTGCCAGCAGTTACTCGAGGACAGGTCGGGCTCTCGAGCAGTACTTC,TRBV6-5,16,TRBD1,.,TRBJ2-7
CASSSQGEQPQHF,TGCGCCAGCAGCTCCCAGGGGGAACAGCCCCAGCATTTT,TRBV5-1,13,TRBD1,.,TRBJ1-5
CASSGLSGNTIYF,TGTGCCAGTTCTGGGCTCTCTGGAAACACCATATATTTT,TRBV2,13,.,.,TRBJ1-3
CASSLGEGNYGYTF,TGTGCCAGCAGCTTGGGGGAGGGAAACTATGGCTACACCTTC,TRBV5-5,14,.,.,TRBJ1-2
CASTRAGPLNEQFF,TGTGCCAGCACCCGGGCAGGGCCCCTGAATGAGCAGTTCTTC,TRBV6-5,14,.,once,TRBJ2-1
CAMGEDRAYNEQFF,TGTGCCATGGGGGAGGACAGGGCTTACAATGAGCAGTTCTTC,TRBV10-3,14,TRBD1,.,TRBJ2-1
CASSRTGFDTEAFF,TGTGCCAGCAGCCGGACAGGATTCGACACTGAAGCTTTCTTT,TRBV5-6,14,TRBD1,.,TRBJ1-1
CASTQGVSEQYF,TGTGCCAGCACCCAAGGGGTTTCCGAGCAGTACTTC,TRBV11-2,12,.,.,TRBJ2-7
CASSLVVSGAEQFF,TGTGCCAGCAGCTTAGTTGTTAGCGGGGCTGAGCAGTTCTTC,TRBV7-2,14,TRBD2,.,TRBJ2-1
CASSVTSGGSSTDTQYF,TGTGCCAGCAGCGTAACTAGCGGGGGGTCTAGCACAGATACGCAGTATTTT,TRBV9,17,TRBD2,.,TRBJ2-3
CAIRGGEAGKETQYF,TGTGCCATCAGGGGGGGAGAAGCGGGGAAAGAGACCCAGTACTTC,TRBV10-3,15,TRBD2,.,TRBJ2-5
CASRPYRASGSGETQYF,TGTGCCAGCAGACCGTACCGGGCTAGCGGGAGTGGAGAGACCCAGTACTTC,TRBV7-9,17,TRBD2,.,TRBJ2-5
CASSLEGLAGIRYNEQFF,TGCGCCAGCAGCTTGGAGGGACTAGCGGGCATCCGCTACAATGAGCAGTTCTTC,TRBV5-1,18,TRBD2,.,TRBJ2-1
CASSYSEGNTEAFF,TGTGCCAGCAGTTACTCCGAGGGGAACACTGAAGCTTTCTTT,TRBV6-5,14,.,.,TRBJ1-1
CASSDQQGTNEKLFF,TGCGCCAGCAGTGACCAGCAGGGGACTAATGAAAAACTGTTTTTT,TRBV10-1,15,.,.,TRBJ1-4
CASSPPGGQQETQYF,TGTGCCAGCTCACCACCTGGCGGACAACAAGAGACCCAGTACTTC,TRBV18,15,.,.,TRBJ2-5
CASSLDPGALTGELFF,TGTGCCAGCAGCTTGGACCCAGGGGCCCTCACCGGGGAGCTGTTTTTT,TRBV5-4,16,.,.,TRBJ2-2
CASKSQEATNEKLFF,TGTGCCAGCAAGTCCCAAGAGGCAACTAATGAAAAACTGTTTTTT,TRBV27,15,.,.,TRBJ1-4